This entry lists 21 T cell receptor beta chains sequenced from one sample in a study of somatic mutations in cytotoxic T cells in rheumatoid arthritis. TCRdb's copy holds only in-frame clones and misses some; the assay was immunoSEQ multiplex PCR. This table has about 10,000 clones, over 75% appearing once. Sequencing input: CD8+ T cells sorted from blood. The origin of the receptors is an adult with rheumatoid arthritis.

The CDR3 protein is CASSQVTGILVGYTF. The CDR3 DNA is TGCGCCAGCAGCCAGGTTACAGGGATCTTGGTTGGCTACACCTTC. The chain has TRBV4-3 and TRBJ1-2, with D perhaps TRBD1 (6 bases). The V and J ends lost 3 bases and 7 bases respectively, with 18 bases between them. CDR3 length: 15 amino acids. Germline loops: CDR1 LGHNA, CDR2 YSLEER.

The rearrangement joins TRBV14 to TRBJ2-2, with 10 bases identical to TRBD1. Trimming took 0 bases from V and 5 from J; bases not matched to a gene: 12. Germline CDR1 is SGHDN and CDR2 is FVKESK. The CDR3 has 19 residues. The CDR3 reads CASSQDRGPGQGYTGELFF. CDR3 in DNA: TGTGCCAGCAGCCAAGATCGGGGACCGGGACAGGGGTATACCGGGGAGCTGTTTTTT.

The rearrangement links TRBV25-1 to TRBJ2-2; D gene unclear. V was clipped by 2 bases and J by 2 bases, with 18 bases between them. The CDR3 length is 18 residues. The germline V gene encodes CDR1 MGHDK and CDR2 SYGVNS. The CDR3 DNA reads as TGTGCCAGCAGTGAAAGCTCCCCGGTCTGGGAAAACACCGGGGAGCTGTTTTTT. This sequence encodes CASSESSPVWENTGELFF.

The CDR3 bases are TGTGCCAGCAGTTTATCGGTTTATCAGCCCCAGCATTTT. Translating it yields CASSLSVYQPQHF. V and J are TRBV27 and TRBJ1-5; D is unresolved. Looked up from germline, CDR1 is MNHEY and CDR2 is SMNVEV (reference sequence). This CDR3 contains 13 residues. Deletions cut 0 bases from V and 5 bases from J, with 5 bases between.

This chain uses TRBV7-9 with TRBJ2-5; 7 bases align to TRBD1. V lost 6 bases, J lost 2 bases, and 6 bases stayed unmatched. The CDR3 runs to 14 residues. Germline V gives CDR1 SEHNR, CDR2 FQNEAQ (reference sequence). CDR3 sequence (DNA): TGTGCCAGCAGATTTGGACAGGCTCAAGAGACCCAGTACTTC. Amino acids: CASRFGQAQETQYF.

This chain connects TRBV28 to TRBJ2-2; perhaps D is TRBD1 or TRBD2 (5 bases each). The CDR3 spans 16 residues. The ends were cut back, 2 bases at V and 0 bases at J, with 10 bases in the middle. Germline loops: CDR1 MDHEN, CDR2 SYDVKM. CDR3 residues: CASSLRDLANTGELFF. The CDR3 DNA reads TGTGCCAGCAGTTTAAGGGACCTCGCGAACACCGGGGAGCTGTTTTTT.

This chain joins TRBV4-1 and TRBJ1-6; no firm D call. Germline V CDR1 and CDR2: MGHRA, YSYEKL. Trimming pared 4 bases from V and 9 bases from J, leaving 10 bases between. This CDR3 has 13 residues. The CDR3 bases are TGCGCCAGCAGCCTGCACTCGAGTTCACCCCTCCACTTT. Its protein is CASSLHSSSPLHF.

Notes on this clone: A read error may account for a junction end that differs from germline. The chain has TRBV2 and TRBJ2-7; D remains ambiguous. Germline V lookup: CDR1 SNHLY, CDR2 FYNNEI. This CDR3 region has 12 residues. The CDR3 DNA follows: TGTACCAGCAGCCCCACAGCCTACGAGCAGTACTTC. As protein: CTSSPTAYEQYF. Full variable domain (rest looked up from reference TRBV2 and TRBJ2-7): EPEVTQTPSHQVTQMGQEVILRCVPISNHLYFYWYRQILGQKVEFLVSFYNNEISEKSEIFDDQFSVERPDGSNFTLKIRSTKLEDSAMYFCTSSPTAYEQYFGPGTRLTVT.

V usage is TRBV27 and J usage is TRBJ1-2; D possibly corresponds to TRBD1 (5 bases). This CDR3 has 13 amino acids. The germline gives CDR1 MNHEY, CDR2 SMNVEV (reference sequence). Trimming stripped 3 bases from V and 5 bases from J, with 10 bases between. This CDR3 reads CASSFAGTYGYTF. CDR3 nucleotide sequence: TGTGCCAGCAGTTTTGCCGGGACTTATGGCTACACCTTC.

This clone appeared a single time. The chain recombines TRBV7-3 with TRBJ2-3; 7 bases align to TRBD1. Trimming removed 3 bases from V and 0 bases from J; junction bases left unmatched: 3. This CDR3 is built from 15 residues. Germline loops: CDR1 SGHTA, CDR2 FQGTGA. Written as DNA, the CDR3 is TGTGCCAGCAGCTTCTCAGGGGGTAGCACAGATACGCAGTATTTT. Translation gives CASSFSGGSTDTQYF.

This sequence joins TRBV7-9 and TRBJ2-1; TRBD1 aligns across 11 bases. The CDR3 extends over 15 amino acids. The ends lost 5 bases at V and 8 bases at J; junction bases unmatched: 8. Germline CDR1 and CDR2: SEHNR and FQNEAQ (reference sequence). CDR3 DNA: TGTGCCAGCAGCCTCCGGGACAGGGGGTTCGATGAGCAGTTCTTC. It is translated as CASSLRDRGFDEQFF.

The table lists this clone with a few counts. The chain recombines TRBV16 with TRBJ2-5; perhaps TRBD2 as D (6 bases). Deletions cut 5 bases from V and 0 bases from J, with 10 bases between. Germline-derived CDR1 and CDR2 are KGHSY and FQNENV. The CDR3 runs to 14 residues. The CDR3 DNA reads TGTGCCAGCAGCACGGGACTGGACCAAGAGACCCAGTACTTC. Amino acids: CASSTGLDQETQYF.

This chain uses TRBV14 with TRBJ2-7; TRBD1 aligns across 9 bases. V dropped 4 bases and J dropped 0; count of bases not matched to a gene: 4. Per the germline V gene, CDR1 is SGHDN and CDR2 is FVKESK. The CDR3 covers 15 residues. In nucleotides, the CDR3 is TGTGCCAGCAGCCGGGGACAGGGCTTCTCCTACGAGCAGTACTTC. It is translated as CASSRGQGFSYEQYF.

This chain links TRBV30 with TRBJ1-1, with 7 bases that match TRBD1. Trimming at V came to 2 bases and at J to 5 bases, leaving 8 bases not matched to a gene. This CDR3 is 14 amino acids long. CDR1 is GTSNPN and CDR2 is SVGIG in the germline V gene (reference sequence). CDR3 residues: CAWSLQGMETEAFF. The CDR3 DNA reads TGTGCCTGGAGTTTACAGGGGATGGAGACTGAAGCTTTCTTT.

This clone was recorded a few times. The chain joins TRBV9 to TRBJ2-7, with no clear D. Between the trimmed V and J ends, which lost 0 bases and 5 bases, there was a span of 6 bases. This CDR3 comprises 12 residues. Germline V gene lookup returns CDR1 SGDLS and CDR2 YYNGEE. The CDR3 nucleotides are TGTGCCAGCAGCGTAGATGGTGACGAGCAGTACTTC. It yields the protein CASSVDGDEQYF.

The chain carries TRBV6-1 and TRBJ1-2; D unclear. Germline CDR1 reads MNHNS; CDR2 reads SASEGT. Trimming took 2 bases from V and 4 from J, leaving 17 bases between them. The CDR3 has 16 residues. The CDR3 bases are TGTGCCAGCAGTGAATGGGGTAGTGGGTCTTTCTATGGCTACACCTTC. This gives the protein CASSEWGSGSFYGYTF.

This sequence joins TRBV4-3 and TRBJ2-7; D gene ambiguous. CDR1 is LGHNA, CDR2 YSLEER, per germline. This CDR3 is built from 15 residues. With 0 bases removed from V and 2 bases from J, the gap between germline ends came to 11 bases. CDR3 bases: TGCGCCAGCAGCCAAGAGCATGCCTGGGCCTACGAGCAGTACTTC. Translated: CASSQEHAWAYEQYF.

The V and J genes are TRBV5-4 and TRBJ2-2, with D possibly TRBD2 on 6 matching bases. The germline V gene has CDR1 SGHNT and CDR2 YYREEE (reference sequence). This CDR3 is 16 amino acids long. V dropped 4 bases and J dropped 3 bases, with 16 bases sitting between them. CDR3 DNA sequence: TGTGCCAGCAGCCCCACCGGGACTGGTTACACCGGGGAGCTGTTTTTT. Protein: CASSPTGTGYTGELFF.

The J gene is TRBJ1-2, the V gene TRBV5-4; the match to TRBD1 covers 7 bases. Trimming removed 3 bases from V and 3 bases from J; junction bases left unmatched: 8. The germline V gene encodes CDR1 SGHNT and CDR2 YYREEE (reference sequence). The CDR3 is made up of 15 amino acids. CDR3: CASSSMTGWDYGYTF. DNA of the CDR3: TGTGCCAGCAGCTCGATGACAGGGTGGGACTATGGCTACACCTTC. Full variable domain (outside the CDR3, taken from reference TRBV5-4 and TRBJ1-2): ETGVTQSPTHLIKTRGQQVTLRCSSQSGHNTVSWYQQALGQGPQFIFQYYREEENGRGNFPPRFSGLQFPNYSSELNVNALELDDSALYLCASSSMTGWDYGYTFGSGTRLTVV.

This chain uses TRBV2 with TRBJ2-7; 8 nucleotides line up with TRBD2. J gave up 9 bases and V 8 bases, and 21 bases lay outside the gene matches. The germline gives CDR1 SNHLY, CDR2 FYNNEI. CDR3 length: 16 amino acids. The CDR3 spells CASYVGGLGSSYRQYF. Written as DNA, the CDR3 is TGTGCCAGCTATGTCGGGGGACTAGGATCAAGCTATAGGCAGTACTTC.

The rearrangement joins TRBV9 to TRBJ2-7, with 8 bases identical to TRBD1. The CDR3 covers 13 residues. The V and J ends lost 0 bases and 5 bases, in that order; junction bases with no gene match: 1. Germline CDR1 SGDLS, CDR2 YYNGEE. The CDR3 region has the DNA TGTGCCAGCAGCGTAGGACAGGGGCACGAGCAGTACTTC. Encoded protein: CASSVGQGHEQYF.